This T cell receptor (beta chain) was identified during a study of OX40 agonist ivuxolimab in advanced cancers. Study details: Each patient was given ivuxolimab into a vein every 2 weeks, at 0.01 to 10 mg/kg.

CDR1 is MNHNS and CDR2 is SASEGT in the germline V gene. The V gene lost 6 bases and the J gene lost 5 bases, with 13 bases spanning the gap. The CDR3 loop spans 14 amino acids. Assay: immunoSEQ multiplex PCR; the TCRdb copy retains only in-frame clones and omits some. The sample contains 65,000 to 80,000 clones, 86% of which appear only once. Material: CD4+ or CD8+ T cells sorted from blood, obtained in a trial of the OX40 agonist ivuxolimab. This TCR derives from an adult with an advanced solid tumor such as melanoma, head and neck, liver or kidney cancer. The genes are TRBV6-1 and TRBJ1-4; D call uncertain. Written as DNA, the CDR3 is TGTGCCAGCAGGACTGAGCAATCCAATGAAAAACTGTTTTTT. Protein sequence: CASRTEQSNEKLFF.